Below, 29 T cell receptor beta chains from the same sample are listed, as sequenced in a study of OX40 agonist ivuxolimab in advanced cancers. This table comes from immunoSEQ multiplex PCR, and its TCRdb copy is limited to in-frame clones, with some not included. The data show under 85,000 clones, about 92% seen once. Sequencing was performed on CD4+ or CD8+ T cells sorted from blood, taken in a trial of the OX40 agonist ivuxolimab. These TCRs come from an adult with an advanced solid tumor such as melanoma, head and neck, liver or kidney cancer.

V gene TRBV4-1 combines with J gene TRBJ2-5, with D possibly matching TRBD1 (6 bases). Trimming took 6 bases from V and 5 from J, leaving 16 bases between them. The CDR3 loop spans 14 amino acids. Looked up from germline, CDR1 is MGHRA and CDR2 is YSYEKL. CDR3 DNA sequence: TGCGCCAGCAGACCCAGGACAGACTCGGAGACCCAGTACTTC. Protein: CASRPRTDSETQYF.

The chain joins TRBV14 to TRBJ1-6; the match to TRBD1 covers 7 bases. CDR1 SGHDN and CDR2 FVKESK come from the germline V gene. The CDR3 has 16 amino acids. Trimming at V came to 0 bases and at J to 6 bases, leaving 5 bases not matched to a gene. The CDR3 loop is CASSQDWGTVNSPLHF. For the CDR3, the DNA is TGTGCCAGCAGCCAAGACTGGGGGACAGTTAATTCACCCCTCCACTTT.

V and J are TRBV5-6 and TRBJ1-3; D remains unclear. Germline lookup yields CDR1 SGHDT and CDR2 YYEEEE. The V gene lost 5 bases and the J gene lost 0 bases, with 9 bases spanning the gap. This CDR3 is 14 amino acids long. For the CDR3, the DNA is TGTGCCAGCAGTAGCGCCTCCTCTGGAAACACCATATATTTT. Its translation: CASSSASSGNTIYF.

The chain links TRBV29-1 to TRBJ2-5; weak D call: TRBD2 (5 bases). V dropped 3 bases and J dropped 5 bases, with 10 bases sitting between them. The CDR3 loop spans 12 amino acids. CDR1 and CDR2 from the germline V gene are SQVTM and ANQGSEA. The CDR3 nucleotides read TGCAGCGTTGACGAGGGTAGGGAGACCCAGTACTTC. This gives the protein CSVDEGRETQYF.

This chain's CDR3 is CASSEQVNTDTQYF. CDR3 DNA: TGTGCCAGCAGCGAGCAGGTGAACACAGATACGCAGTATTTT. This chain uses TRBV9 with TRBJ2-3; the D is unclear. Trimming removed 3 bases from V and 2 bases from J, with 10 bases in between. CDR3 length: 14 residues. Per germline, CDR1 SGDLS and CDR2 YYNGEE.

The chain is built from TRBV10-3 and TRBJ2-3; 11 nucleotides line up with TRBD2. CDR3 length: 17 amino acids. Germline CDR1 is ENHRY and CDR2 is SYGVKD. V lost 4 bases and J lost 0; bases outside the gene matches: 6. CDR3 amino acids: CAISVGLAVGSTDTQYF. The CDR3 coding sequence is TGTGCCATCAGTGTGGGACTAGCGGTGGGTAGCACAGATACGCAGTATTTT.

The CDR3 region is CASSWSRDRGGELFF. Written as DNA, the CDR3 is TGTGCCAGCAGCTGGTCCCGGGACAGGGGCGGGGAGCTGTTTTTT. This rearrangement joins TRBV11-3 to TRBJ2-2, with 10 bases lining up with TRBD1. The CDR3 sequence is 15 residues long. Germline trimming cut 4 bases from V and 7 bases from J; bases unmatched to any gene: 6. Germline CDR1 SGHNT, CDR2 YENEEA.

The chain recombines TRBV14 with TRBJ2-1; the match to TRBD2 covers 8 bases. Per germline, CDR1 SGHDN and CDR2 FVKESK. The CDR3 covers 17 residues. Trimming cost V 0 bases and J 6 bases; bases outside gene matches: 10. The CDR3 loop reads CASSQDPGRAFSNEQFF. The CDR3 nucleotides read TGTGCCAGCAGCCAAGATCCCGGGAGGGCCTTCTCCAATGAGCAGTTCTTC.

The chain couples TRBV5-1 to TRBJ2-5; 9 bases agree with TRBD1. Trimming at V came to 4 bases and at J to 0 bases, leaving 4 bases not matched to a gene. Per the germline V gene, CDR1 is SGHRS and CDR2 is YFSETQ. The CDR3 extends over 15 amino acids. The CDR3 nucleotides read TGCGCCAGCAGCATCCGGACAGGGGACCAAGAGACCCAGTACTTC. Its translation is CASSIRTGDQETQYF.

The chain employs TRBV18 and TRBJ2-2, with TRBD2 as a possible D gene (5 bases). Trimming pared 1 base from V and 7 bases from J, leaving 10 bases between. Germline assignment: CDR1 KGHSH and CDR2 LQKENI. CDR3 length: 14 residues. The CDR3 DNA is TGTGCCAGCTCACCACGGCTAGCAGACGGGGAGCTGTTTTTT. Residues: CASSPRLADGELFF.

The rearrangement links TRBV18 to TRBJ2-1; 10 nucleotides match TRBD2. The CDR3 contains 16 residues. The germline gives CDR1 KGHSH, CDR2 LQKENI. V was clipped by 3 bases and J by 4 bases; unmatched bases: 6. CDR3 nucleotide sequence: TGTGCCAGCTCACCCGTGCTAGCGGGGGTTTACAATGAGCAGTTCTTC. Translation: CASSPVLAGVYNEQFF.

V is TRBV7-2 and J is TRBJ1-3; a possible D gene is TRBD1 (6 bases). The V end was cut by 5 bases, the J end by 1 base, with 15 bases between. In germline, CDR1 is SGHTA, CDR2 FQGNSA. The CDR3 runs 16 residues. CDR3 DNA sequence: TGTGCCAGCAGCCGAGCAGGGGTCCTATCTGGAAACACCATATATTTT. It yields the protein CASSRAGVLSGNTIYF.

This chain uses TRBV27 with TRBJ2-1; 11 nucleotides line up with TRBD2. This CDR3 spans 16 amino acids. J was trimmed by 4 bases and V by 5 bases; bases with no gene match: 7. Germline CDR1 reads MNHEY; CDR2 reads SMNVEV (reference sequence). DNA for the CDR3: TGTGCCAGCAGTGACCGACTAGCGGGGATATACAATGAGCAGTTCTTC. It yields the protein CASSDRLAGIYNEQFF.

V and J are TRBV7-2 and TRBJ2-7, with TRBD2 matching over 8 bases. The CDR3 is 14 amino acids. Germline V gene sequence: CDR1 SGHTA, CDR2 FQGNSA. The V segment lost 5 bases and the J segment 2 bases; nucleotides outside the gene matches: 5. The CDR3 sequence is CASSPPGLAYEQYF. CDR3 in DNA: TGTGCCAGCAGCCCGCCGGGACTAGCCTACGAGCAGTACTTC.

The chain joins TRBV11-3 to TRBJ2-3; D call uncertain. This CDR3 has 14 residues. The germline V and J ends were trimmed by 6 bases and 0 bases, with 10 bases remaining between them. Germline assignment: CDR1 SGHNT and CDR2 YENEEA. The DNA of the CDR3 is TGTGCCAGCAGAAAAAGATCCAGCACAGATACGCAGTATTTT. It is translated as CASRKRSSTDTQYF.

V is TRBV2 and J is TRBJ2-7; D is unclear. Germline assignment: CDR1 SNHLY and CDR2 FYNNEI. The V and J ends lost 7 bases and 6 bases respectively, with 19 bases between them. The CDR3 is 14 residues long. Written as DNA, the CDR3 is TGTGCCAGCACTTTCCAATTTGTCGCCGCCGAGCAGTACTTC. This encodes CASTFQFVAAEQYF. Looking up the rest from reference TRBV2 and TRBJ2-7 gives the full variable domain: EPEVTQTPSHQVTQMGQEVILRCVPISNHLYFYWYRQILGQKVEFLVSFYNNEISEKSEIFDDQFSVERPDGSNFTLKIRSTKLEDSAMYFCASTFQFVAAEQYFGPGTRLTVT.

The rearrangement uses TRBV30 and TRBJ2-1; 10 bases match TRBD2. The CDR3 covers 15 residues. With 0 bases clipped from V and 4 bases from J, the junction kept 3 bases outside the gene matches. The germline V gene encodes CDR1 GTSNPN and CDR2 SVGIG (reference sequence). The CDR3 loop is CAWSVGLAEYNEQFF. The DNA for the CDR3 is TGTGCCTGGAGTGTAGGACTAGCGGAGTACAATGAGCAGTTCTTC.

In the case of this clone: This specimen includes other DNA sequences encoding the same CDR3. The CDR3 sequence is CASSRGTGDAGYTF. In DNA, the CDR3 is TGCGCCAGCAGCCGGGGGACAGGGGATGCTGGCTACACCTTC. V and J are TRBV5-1 and TRBJ1-2; 10 positions agree with TRBD1. CDR3 length: 14 amino acids. CDR1 is SGHRS and CDR2 is YFSETQ in the germline V gene. V shed 4 bases and J 7 bases; nucleotides not matched to a gene: 7.

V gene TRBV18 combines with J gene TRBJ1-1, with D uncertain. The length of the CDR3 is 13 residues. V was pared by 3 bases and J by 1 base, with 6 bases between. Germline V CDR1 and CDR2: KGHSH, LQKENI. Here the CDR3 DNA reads TGTGCCAGCTCACCCCACAAGAACACTGAAGCTTTCTTT. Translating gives CASSPHKNTEAFF.

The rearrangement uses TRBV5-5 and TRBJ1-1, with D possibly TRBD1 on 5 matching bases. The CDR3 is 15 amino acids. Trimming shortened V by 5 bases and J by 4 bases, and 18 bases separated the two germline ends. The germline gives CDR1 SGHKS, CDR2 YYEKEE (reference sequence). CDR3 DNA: TGTGCCAGCAGAACCGGGACGGAGCGATTCACTGAAGCTTTCTTT. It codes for CASRTGTERFTEAFF.

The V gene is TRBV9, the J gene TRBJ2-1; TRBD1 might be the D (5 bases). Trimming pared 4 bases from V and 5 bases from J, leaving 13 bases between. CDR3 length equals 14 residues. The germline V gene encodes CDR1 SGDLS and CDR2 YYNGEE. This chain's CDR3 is CASSPIGANNEQFF. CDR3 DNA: TGTGCCAGCAGCCCAATAGGGGCTAACAATGAGCAGTTCTTC.

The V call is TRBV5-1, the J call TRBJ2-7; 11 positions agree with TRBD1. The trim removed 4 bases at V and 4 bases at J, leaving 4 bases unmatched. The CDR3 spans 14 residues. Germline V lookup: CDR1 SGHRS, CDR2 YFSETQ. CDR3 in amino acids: CASSTGQGGYEQYF. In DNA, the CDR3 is TGCGCCAGCAGCACGGGACAGGGGGGTTACGAGCAGTACTTC.

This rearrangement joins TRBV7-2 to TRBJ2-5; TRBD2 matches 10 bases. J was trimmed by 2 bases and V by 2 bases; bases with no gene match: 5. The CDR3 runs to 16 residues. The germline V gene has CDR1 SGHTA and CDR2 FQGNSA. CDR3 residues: CASSLFGLAVQETQYF. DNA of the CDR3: TGTGCCAGCAGCTTATTCGGACTAGCGGTACAAGAGACCCAGTACTTC.

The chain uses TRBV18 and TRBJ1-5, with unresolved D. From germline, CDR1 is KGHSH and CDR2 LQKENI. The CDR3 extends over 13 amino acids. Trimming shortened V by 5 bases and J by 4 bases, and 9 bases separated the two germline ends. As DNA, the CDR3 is TGTGCCAGCTCAGCGCAGGAAAATCAGCCCCAGCATTTT. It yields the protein CASSAQENQPQHF.

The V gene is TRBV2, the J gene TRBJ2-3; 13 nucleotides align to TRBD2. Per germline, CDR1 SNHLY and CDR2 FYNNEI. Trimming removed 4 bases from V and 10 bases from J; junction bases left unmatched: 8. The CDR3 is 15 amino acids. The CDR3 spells CASSGTSGRTVPQYF. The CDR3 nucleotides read TGTGCCAGCAGTGGGACTAGCGGGAGAACTGTCCCGCAGTATTTT. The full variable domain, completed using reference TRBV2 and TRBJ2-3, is EPEVTQTPSHQVTQMGQEVILRCVPISNHLYFYWYRQILGQKVEFLVSFYNNEISEKSEIFDDQFSVERPDGSNFTLKIRSTKLEDSAMYFCASSGTSGRTVPQYFGPGTRLTVL.

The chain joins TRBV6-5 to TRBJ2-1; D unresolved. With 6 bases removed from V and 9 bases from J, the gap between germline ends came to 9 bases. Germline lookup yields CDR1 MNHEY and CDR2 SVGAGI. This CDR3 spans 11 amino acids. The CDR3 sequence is CASRVSAEQFF. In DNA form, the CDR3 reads TGTGCCAGCAGGGTTAGTGCTGAGCAGTTCTTC.

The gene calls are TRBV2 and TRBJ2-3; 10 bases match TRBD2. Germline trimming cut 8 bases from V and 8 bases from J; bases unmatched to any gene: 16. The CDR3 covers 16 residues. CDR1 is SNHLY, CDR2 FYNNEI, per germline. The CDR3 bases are TGTGCCAGCTCCGGGTTGAGCGGGAGGGCCTTGGGTACGCAGTATTTT. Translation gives CASSGLSGRALGTQYF.

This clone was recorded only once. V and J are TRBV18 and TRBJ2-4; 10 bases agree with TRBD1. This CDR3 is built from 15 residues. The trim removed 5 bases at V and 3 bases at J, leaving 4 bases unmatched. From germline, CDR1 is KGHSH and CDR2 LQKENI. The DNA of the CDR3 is TGTGCCAGCTCAAGGACAGGGGGGAACAAAAACATTCAGTACTTC. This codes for CASSRTGGNKNIQYF.

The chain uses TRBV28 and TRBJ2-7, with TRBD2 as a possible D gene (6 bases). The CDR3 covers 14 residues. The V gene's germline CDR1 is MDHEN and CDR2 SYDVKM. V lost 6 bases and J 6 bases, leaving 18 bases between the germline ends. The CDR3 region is CASSTTSKLSEQYF. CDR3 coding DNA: TGTGCCAGCAGCACGACTAGTAAGCTTTCCGAGCAGTACTTC.